This T cell receptor (beta chain) appears in the sequencing data of a study of T cell changes during pregnancy in multiple sclerosis. The table came from immunoSEQ multiplex PCR; TCRdb's copy has only in-frame clones and leaves some out. The profile shows roughly 30,000 clones, approximately 86% of them singletons. The CDR3 contains 16 residues. The ends lost 6 bases at V and 2 bases at J; junction bases unmatched: 8. The germline gives CDR1 LNHDA, CDR2 SQIVND (reference sequence). The genes are TRBV19 and TRBJ1-4; TRBD1 matches 8 bases. This TCR came from a female donor in good health, enrolled as a control in a pregnancy study. This specimen consisted of CD4+ T cells from peripheral blood mononuclear cells, obtained in the first trimester of pregnancy. CDR3 loop: CASSLGQGRTNEKLFF. The CDR3 DNA reads TGTGCCAGTAGCCTTGGACAGGGCAGGACTAATGAAAAACTGTTTTTT.